The next 29 T cell receptor beta chains were all read from a single sample in a study of blood T cell repertoires in COVID-19. Some clones are missing from TCRdb's copy, which holds only in-frame ones; the method was immunoSEQ multiplex PCR. The sample records 250,000 or so clones, roughly 91% being singletons. Sequenced input: peripheral blood. The receptors come from a man aged 25 to 40 with COVID-19, enrolled during active disease.

The chain uses TRBV11-3 and TRBJ2-1, with TRBD1 as a possible D gene (5 bases). The CDR3 loop spans 14 amino acids. Germline loops: CDR1 SGHNT, CDR2 YENEEA. V gave up 3 bases and J gave up 5 bases, with 11 bases separating them. The CDR3 DNA sequence: TGTGCCAGCAGCTTGAACAGGCTTAACAATGAGCAGTTCTTC. As protein: CASSLNRLNNEQFF.

This chain uses TRBV6-1 with TRBJ1-3; D may be TRBD1 (5 bases). The V and J ends lost 3 bases and 2 bases respectively, with 11 bases between them. Germline loops: CDR1 MNHNS, CDR2 SASEGT. The CDR3 has 15 amino acids. In nucleotides, the CDR3 is TGTGCCAGCAGTGAGGGGGGGAGTACTGGAAACACCATATATTTT. Its translation: CASSEGGSTGNTIYF.

The J gene is TRBJ1-2, the V gene TRBV19; D is possibly TRBD1 (6 bases). Between the trimmed V and J ends, which lost 10 bases and 4 bases, there was a span of 16 bases. The CDR3 totals 13 residues. CDR1 and CDR2 from the germline V gene are LNHDA and SQIVND (reference sequence). The CDR3 DNA sequence: TGTGCCACGGGGGGCGGGACCCCCTATGGCTACACCTTC. Protein product: CATGGGTPYGYTF.

The V and J genes are TRBV7-2 and TRBJ1-2; D is unresolved. Germline V gene lookup returns CDR1 SGHTA and CDR2 FQGNSA. The CDR3 sequence is 12 residues long. V gave up 3 bases and J gave up 4 bases, with 6 bases separating them. CDR3 amino acids: CASSFTGYGYTF. For the CDR3, the DNA is TGTGCCAGCAGCTTTACCGGCTATGGCTACACCTTC.

For the CDR3, the DNA is TGTGCCAGCAGCCCAACGGGGGGGCCTCAAGAGACCCAGTACTTC. Its protein product is CASSPTGGPQETQYF. The genes are TRBV5-6 and TRBJ2-5; 8 positions agree with TRBD2. CDR1 SGHDT and CDR2 YYEEEE come from the germline V gene. V trimming: 4 bases; J trimming: 2 bases; junction bases outside the gene matches: 7. There are 15 residues in the CDR3.

The gene calls are TRBV6-5 and TRBJ1-4; D is perhaps TRBD1 (5 bases). Germline V lookup: CDR1 MNHEY, CDR2 SVGAGI. The length of the CDR3 is 13 residues. V lost 5 bases and J 10 bases, leaving 14 bases between the germline ends. The CDR3 DNA reads as TGTGCCAGCAGTACCCGACAGCAGGGAAAACTGTTTTTT. Protein sequence: CASSTRQQGKLFF.

The chain joins TRBV27 to TRBJ2-3; 10 bases are a match to TRBD2. Germline trimming cut 6 bases from V and 1 base from J; bases unmatched to any gene: 7. This CDR3 has 16 amino acids. The germline gives CDR1 MNHEY, CDR2 SMNVEV (reference sequence). CDR3 amino acids: CASRVAGGYRTDTQYF. The CDR3, as DNA: TGTGCCAGCAGGGTAGCGGGGGGCTACCGCACAGATACGCAGTATTTT.

This rearrangement joins TRBV9 to TRBJ1-6; D not certain. CDR1 and CDR2 from the germline V gene are SGDLS and YYNGEE. CDR3 length: 16 residues. V gave up 1 base and J gave up 7 bases, with 15 bases separating them. Here the CDR3 reads CASSVTEHQENSPLHF. CDR3 nucleotide sequence: TGTGCCAGCAGCGTAACAGAGCACCAAGAGAATTCACCCCTCCACTTT.

The V gene is TRBV13, the J gene TRBJ2-7; 8 bases match TRBD1. The CDR3 contains 15 residues. Germline CDR1 reads PRHDT; CDR2 reads FYEKMQ (reference sequence). The J segment lost 0 bases and the V segment lost 3 bases, leaving 4 bases of the junction unmatched. The CDR3 bases are TGTGCCAGCAGCTTGGCCGGGACAGGCTCCTACGAGCAGTACTTC. Its protein is CASSLAGTGSYEQYF.

This rearrangement joins TRBV18 to TRBJ1-1; D might be TRBD1 (6 bases). The germline V gene has CDR1 KGHSH and CDR2 LQKENI. Trimming removed 0 bases from V and 10 bases from J, with 15 bases in between. This CDR3 is 14 amino acids long. CDR3 amino acids: CASSPPSRGGLAFF. The CDR3 bases are TGTGCCAGCTCACCACCAAGCAGGGGCGGTTTAGCTTTCTTT.

A note on this clone: At one boundary the junction diverges from the germline segment, which might be a read error. This chain uses TRBV7-9 with TRBJ1-6; the match to TRBD1 covers 9 bases. Germline CDR1 SEHNR, CDR2 FQNEAQ (reference sequence). CDR3 length equals 15 residues. CDR3 in amino acids: CASSLAGTGNSPLHF. In nucleotides, the CDR3 is TGTGCCAGCAGCCTAGCCGGGACAGGGAATTCACCCCTCCACTTT. The full variable domain, completed using reference TRBV7-9 and TRBJ1-6, is DTGVSQNPRHKITKRGQNVTFRCDPISEHNRLYWYRQTLGQGPEFLTYFQNEAQLEKSRLLSDRFSAERPKGSFSTLEIQRTEQGDSAMYLCASSLAGTGNSPLHFGNGTRLTVT.

V gene TRBV6-4 combines with J gene TRBJ2-7, with TRBD1 identical over 7 bases. The J segment lost 3 bases and the V segment lost 5 bases, leaving 10 bases of the junction unmatched. CDR1 and CDR2 from the germline V gene are MRHNA and SNTAGT. The CDR3 has 15 amino acids. This chain's CDR3 is CASSLSGTDCYEQYF. The CDR3 bases are TGTGCCAGCAGTCTCTCCGGGACAGACTGCTACGAGCAGTACTTC.

This rearrangement joins TRBV18 to TRBJ2-2; 12 bases agree with TRBD2. The V gene's germline CDR1 is KGHSH and CDR2 LQKENI. The trim removed 3 bases at V and 0 bases at J, leaving 14 bases unmatched. The CDR3 is 21 amino acids. The CDR3 loop reads CASSPYPSGGAHQSNTGELFF. CDR3 sequence (DNA): TGTGCCAGCTCACCGTACCCTAGCGGGGGGGCCCATCAATCGAACACCGGGGAGCTGTTTTTT.

The chain employs TRBV3-1 (or the pseudogene TRBV3-2) and TRBJ1-1; a possible D gene is TRBD1 (6 bases). Germline values: CDR1 LGHDT, CDR2 YNNKEL (reference sequence). Trimming stripped 4 bases from V and 4 bases from J, with 13 bases between. The CDR3 has 14 amino acids. CDR3 loop: CASSLPGGGTEAFF. The CDR3 DNA reads TGTGCCAGCAGCCTCCCGGGGGGCGGCACTGAAGCTTTCTTT.

This chain connects TRBV11-2 to TRBJ2-5; D perhaps matches TRBD1 (5 bases). This CDR3 is 12 amino acids long. Germline V CDR1 and CDR2: SGHAT, FQNNGV. V lost 4 bases and J 3 bases, leaving 6 bases between the germline ends. The CDR3 region has the DNA TGTGCCAGCAGCTCCAGGGAAGAGACCCAGTACTTC. Encoded protein: CASSSREETQYF. The full variable domain, rest sourced from reference TRBV11-2 and TRBJ2-5, is EAGVAQSPRYKIIEKRQSVAFWCNPISGHATLYWYQQILGQGPKLLIQFQNNGVVDDSQLPKDRFSAERLKGVDSTLKIQPAKLEDSAVYLCASSSREETQYFGPGTRLLVL.

The chain has TRBV11-2 and TRBJ1-6; no definite D call. The CDR3 loop spans 13 amino acids. Trimming stripped 3 bases from V and 6 bases from J, with 6 bases between. Germline V lookup: CDR1 SGHAT, CDR2 FQNNGV. The CDR3 nucleotides are TGTGCCAGCAGCTTGGCAGTTAATTCACCCCTCCACTTT. This codes for CASSLAVNSPLHF.

This chain connects TRBV19 to TRBJ1-4; 8 bases fit TRBD1. Germline assignment: CDR1 LNHDA and CDR2 SQIVND (reference sequence). V lost 5 bases, J lost 4 bases, and 6 bases stayed unmatched. This CDR3 has 15 amino acids. CDR3 bases: TGTGCCAGTAGTCGGGAACAGGGGGATAATGAAAAACTGTTTTTT. This sequence encodes CASSREQGDNEKLFF.

V is TRBV3-1 (or the pseudogene TRBV3-2) and J is TRBJ1-5; TRBD1 is a possible D gene (5 bases). Trimming took off 5 bases at V and 5 bases at J, with 7 bases between the two ends. Germline CDR1 and CDR2: LGHDT and YNNKEL (reference sequence). The CDR3 runs to 12 residues. The CDR3 coding sequence is TGTGCCAGCAGCTCGACAGATCAGCCCCAGCATTTT. Translation gives CASSSTDQPQHF.

This chain links TRBV7-3 with TRBJ1-6; no clear D. The CDR3 sequence is 13 residues long. Trimming pared 0 bases from V and 7 bases from J, leaving 4 bases between. Germline CDR1 is SGHTA and CDR2 is FQGTGA. DNA of the CDR3: TGTGCCAGCAGCTTAACTCTCAATTCACCCCTCCACTTT. It is translated as CASSLTLNSPLHF.

In the case of this clone: Other DNA sequences in the same sample also yield this CDR3. Here the CDR3 DNA reads TGTGCCAGCAGTTTAAGGGGGAACACTGAAGCTTTCTTT. Protein: CASSLRGNTEAFF. The J gene is TRBJ1-1, the V gene TRBV12-3 or TRBV12-4; tentative D call: TRBD1 (5 bases). This CDR3 region has 13 residues. Trimming shortened V by 2 bases and J by 1 base, and 5 bases separated the two germline ends.

V usage is TRBV5-5 and J usage is TRBJ1-5, with TRBD1 matching 8 bases. CDR3 length: 15 residues. Germline V gene lookup returns CDR1 SGHKS and CDR2 YYEKEE (reference sequence). The J segment lost 4 bases and the V segment lost 1 base, leaving 4 bases of the junction unmatched. CDR3 nucleotides: TGTGCCAGCAGCTTGATGGGGACAGGTAATCAGCCCCAGCATTTT. Amino acid sequence: CASSLMGTGNQPQHF.

The chain recombines TRBV5-1 with TRBJ2-3, with 12 bases matching TRBD2. V shed 4 bases, J shed 6 bases, and the junction held 9 bases outside the gene matches. CDR3 length: 16 amino acids. CDR1 is SGHRS and CDR2 is YFSETQ in the germline V gene. The CDR3 protein is CASSGGTSGPWDTQYF. The CDR3 DNA sequence: TGCGCCAGCAGCGGAGGGACTAGCGGGCCTTGGGATACGCAGTATTTT.

The table lists this clone with a count of one. This CDR3 reads CASSPPSTEAFF. DNA for the CDR3: TGTGCCAGCAGCCCCCCTTCCACTGAAGCTTTCTTT. The chain has TRBV7-9 and TRBJ1-1; D not certain. The V gene lost 5 bases and the J gene lost 4 bases, with 8 bases spanning the gap. The CDR3 extends over 12 amino acids. Germline V gene lookup returns CDR1 SEHNR and CDR2 FQNEAQ (reference sequence).

The rearrangement joins TRBV5-1 to TRBJ2-3, with D hard to call. The CDR3 is made up of 15 amino acids. CDR1 SGHRS and CDR2 YFSETQ come from the germline V gene. V was cut by 2 bases and J by 0 bases, with 10 bases left in between. The CDR3 DNA sequence: TGCGCCAGCAGCTTAACTACTACTAGCACAGATACGCAGTATTTT. Protein sequence: CASSLTTTSTDTQYF.

This clone was picked up one time. The J gene is TRBJ2-1, the V gene TRBV7-2, with D uncertain. Germline loops: CDR1 SGHTA, CDR2 FQGNSA. This CDR3 region has 15 residues. V was pared by 2 bases and J by 9 bases, with 17 bases between. The CDR3 coding sequence is TGTGCCAGCAGCTTAATGATCGCTAGTCGCAGTGAGCAGTTCTTC. As protein: CASSLMIASRSEQFF.

The chain employs TRBV15 and TRBJ1-1; D remains ambiguous. Between the trimmed V and J ends, which lost 4 bases and 1 base, there was a span of 10 bases. The germline V gene has CDR1 LNHNV and CDR2 YYDKDF (reference sequence). This CDR3 is 14 amino acids long. The CDR3: CATSKVTGNTEAFF. For the CDR3, the DNA is TGTGCCACCAGCAAAGTAACGGGGAACACTGAAGCTTTCTTT.

The rearrangement joins TRBV19 to TRBJ2-5; the match to TRBD2 covers 14 bases. CDR3 length: 18 residues. From germline, CDR1 is LNHDA and CDR2 SQIVND (reference sequence). With 5 bases clipped from V and 0 bases from J, the junction kept 8 bases outside the gene matches. The CDR3 DNA reads as TGTGCCAGTAGTGGAGGGACTAGCGGGGGCCTGTACCAAGAGACCCAGTACTTC. This translates into CASSGGTSGGLYQETQYF.

In this sample, this clone turned up once. At one boundary the junction diverges from the germline segment, which might be a read error. The genes are TRBV11-3 and TRBJ2-1; possible D gene TRBD2, 5 bases. The CDR3 is 13 amino acids. The germline gives CDR1 SGHNT, CDR2 YENEEA. The DNA for the CDR3 is TGTGCCAGCAGCCTGGACTCCCACAATGAGCAGTTCTTC. It is translated as CASSLDSHNEQFF.

The chain joins TRBV11-2 to TRBJ2-7; no reliable D call. Looked up from germline, CDR1 is SGHAT and CDR2 is FQNNGV. This CDR3 is 16 amino acids long. Trimming removed 0 bases at V and 0 bases at J, with 12 bases between. The CDR3 loop is CASSLDRNGFSYEQYF. CDR3 sequence (DNA): TGTGCCAGCAGCTTAGATCGGAACGGGTTCTCCTACGAGCAGTACTTC.